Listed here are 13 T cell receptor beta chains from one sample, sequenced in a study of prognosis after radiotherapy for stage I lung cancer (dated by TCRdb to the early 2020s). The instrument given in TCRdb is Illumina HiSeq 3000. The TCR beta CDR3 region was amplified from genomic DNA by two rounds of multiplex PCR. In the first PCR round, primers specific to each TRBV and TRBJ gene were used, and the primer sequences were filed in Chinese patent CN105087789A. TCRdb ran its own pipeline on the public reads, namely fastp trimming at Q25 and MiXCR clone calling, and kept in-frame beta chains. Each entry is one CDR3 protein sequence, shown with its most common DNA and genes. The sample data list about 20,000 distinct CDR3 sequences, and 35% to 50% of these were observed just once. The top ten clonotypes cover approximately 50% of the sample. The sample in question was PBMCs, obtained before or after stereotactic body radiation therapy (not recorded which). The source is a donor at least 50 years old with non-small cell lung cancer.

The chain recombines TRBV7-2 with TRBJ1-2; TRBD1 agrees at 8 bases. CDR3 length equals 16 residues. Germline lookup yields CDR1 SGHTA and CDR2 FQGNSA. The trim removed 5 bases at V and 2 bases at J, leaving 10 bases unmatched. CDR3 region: CASSPTGTGVNYGYTF. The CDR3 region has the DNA TGTGCCAGCAGCCCGACCGGGACAGGAGTAAACTATGGCTACACCTTC.

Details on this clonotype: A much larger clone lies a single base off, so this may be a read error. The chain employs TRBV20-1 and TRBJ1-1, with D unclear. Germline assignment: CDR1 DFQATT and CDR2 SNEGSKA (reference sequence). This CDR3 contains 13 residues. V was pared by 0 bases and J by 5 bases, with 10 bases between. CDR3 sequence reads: CSARDRPETEAFF. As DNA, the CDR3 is TGCAGTGCTAGAGATCGGCCAGAAACTGAAGCTTTCTTT.

DNA of the CDR3: TGCAGTGCTAGAGATCTCTGGATAGGGAGGGTCACAGATACGCAGTATTTT. Protein sequence: CSARDLWIGRVTDTQYF. V gene TRBV20-1 combines with J gene TRBJ2-3; 7 bases align to TRBD2. Germline V gene data show CDR1 as DFQATT and CDR2 as SNEGSKA (reference sequence). V was clipped by 0 bases and J by 2 bases; unmatched bases: 11. The CDR3 is 17 residues long.

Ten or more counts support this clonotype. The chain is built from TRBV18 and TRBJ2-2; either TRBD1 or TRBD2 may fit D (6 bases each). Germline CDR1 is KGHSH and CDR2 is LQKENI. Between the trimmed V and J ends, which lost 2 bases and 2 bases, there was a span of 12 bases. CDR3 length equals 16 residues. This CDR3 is CASSPNGGTNTGELFF. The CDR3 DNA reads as TGTGCCAGCTCACCAAATGGAGGGACAAACACCGGGGAGCTGTTTTTT.

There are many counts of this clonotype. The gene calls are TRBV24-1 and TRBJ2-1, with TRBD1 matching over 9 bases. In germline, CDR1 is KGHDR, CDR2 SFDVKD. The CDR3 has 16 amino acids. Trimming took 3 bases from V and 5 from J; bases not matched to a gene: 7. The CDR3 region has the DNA TGTGCCACCAGTGATAGCTTACAGGGGGCGAACAATGAGCAGTTCTTC. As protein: CATSDSLQGANNEQFF.

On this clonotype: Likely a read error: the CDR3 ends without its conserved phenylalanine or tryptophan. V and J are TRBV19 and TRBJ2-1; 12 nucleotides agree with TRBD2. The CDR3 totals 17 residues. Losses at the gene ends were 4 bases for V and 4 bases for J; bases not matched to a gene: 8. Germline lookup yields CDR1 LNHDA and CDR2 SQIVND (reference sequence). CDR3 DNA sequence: TGTGCCAGTAGTACGGGGGCTAGCGGGAGGGCATACAATGAGCAGTTCTAC. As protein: CASSTGASGRAYNEQFY.

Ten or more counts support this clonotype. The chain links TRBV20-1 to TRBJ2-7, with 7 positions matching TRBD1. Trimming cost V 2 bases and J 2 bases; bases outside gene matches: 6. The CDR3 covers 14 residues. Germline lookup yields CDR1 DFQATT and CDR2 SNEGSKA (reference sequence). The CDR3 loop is CSARRQGRTYEQYF. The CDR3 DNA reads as TGCAGTGCTAGAAGACAGGGAAGGACCTACGAGCAGTACTTC.

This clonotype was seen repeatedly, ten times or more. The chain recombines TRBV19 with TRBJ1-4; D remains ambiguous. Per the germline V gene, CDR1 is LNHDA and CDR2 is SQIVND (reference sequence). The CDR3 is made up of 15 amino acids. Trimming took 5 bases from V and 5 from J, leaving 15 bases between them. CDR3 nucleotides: TGTGCCAGTAGTCCCCTCCATGCGGGGAATGAAAAACTGTTTTTT. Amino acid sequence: CASSPLHAGNEKLFF.

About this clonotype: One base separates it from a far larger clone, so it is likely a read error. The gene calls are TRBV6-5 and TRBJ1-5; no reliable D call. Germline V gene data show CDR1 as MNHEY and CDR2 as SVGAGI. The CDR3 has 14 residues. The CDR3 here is CASTVRMGYQPHHF. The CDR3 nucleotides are TGTGCCAGCACTGTGCGTATGGGCTATCAGCCCCATCATTTT.

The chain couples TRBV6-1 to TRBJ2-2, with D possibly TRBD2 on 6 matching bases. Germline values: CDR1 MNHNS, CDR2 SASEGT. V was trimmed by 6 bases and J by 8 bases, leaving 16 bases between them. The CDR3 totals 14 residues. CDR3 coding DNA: TGTGCCAGCAGATCCCTTAGCGGATCTGGGGAGCTGTTTTTT. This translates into CASRSLSGSGELFF.

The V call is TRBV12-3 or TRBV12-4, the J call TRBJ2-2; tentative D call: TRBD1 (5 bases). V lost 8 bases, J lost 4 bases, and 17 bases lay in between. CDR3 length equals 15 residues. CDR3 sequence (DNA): TGTGCCAGCTCACAGGCAGGAGCAGGCACCGGGGAGCTGTTTTTT. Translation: CASSQAGAGTGELFF.

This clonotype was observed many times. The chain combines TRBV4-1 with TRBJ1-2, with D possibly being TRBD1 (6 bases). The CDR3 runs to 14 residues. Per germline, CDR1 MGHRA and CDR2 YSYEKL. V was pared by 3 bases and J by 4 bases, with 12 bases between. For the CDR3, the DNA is TGCGCCAGCAGCCACGCGGGACAAAGCTATGGCTACACCTTC. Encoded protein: CASSHAGQSYGYTF.

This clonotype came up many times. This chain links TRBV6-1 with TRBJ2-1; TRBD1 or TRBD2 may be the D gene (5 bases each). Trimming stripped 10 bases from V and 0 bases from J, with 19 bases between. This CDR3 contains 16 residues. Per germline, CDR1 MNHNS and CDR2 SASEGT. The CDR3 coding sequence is TGTGCCATCACCTCCCGGGACGGAGGCTCCTACAATGAGCAGTTCTTC. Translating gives CAITSRDGGSYNEQFF.